The source of this T cell receptor beta chain is a study of beta chain features in type 1 diabetes. For the study at large: Examination covered roughly 100,000,000 sorted cells spanning all samples. Whole-study results and caveats: Within each of all four CD4+ subsets, Type 1 diabetes patients had TCRB CDR3s that were moderately but significantly shorter.

Turning to this clone: Its antigen remains unknown.

Expressed TCRB transcripts were sequenced, since all the RNA that had been isolated was reverse transcribed. The repertoire was sequenced with immunoSEQ multiplex PCR; TCRdb's copy has only in-frame clones and lacks some. The table records about 230,000 clones, about 9.3% of them present only once. Via the markers CD45RO/CCR7/CD25/CD127/CD95/CD27, stem cell-like memory, regulatory, central memory and naive CD4+ cells were sorted. This receptor was obtained from a woman aged 18 to 35 in good health. The sequencing sample was made of naive CD4+ T cells from blood.

This CDR3 is CASSSDTGDGYTF. The CDR3 DNA reads as TGCGCCAGCAGCTCGGACACAGGGGATGGCTACACCTTC. This chain links TRBV5-1 with TRBJ1-2, with TRBD1 matching over 7 bases. V lost 3 bases and J lost 6; bases outside the gene matches: 5. Per germline, CDR1 SGHRS and CDR2 YFSETQ. The CDR3 sequence is 13 residues long. The variable domain in full, completed from reference TRBV5-1 and TRBJ1-2, reads KAGVTQTPRYLIKTRGQQVTLSCSPISGHRSVSWYQQTPGQGLQFLFEYFSETQRNKGNFPGRFSGRQFSNSRSEMNVSTLELGDSALYLCASSSDTGDGYTFGSGTRLTVV.